This T cell receptor beta chain emerged from a study of control samples from healthy donors and cancer patients. Data came from immunoSEQ multiplex PCR; TCRdb stores just in-frame clones and leaves some out. Of tens of thousands of clones listed, over 85% are singletons. The V end lost 6 bases, the J end lost 1 base, and 14 bases lay between the germline ends. Germline CDR1 SGHNT, CDR2 YENEEA. The CDR3 loop spans 15 amino acids. Sequenced: blood. This rearrangement joins TRBV11-3 to TRBJ2-3, with D tentatively TRBD1 (6 bases). The origin of this receptor is a man aged 45-65 years in good health. CDR3 sequence reads: CASRQGGWGTDTQYF. Written as DNA, the CDR3 is TGTGCCAGCAGGCAAGGGGGTTGGGGCACAGATACGCAGTATTTT.